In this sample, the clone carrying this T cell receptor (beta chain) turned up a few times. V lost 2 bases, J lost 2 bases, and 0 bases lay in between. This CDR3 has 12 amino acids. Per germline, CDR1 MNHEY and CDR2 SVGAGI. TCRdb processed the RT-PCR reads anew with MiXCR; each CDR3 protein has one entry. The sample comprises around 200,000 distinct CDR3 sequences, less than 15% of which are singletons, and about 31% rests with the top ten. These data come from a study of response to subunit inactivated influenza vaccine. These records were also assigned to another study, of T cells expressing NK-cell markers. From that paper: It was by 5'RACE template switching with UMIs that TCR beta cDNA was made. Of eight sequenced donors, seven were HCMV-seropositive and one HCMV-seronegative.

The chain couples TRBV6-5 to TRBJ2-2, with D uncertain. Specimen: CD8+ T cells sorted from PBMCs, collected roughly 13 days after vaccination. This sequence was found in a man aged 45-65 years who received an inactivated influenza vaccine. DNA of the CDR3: TGTGCCAGCAGTTACAACACCGGGGAGCTGTTTTTT. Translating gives CASSYNTGELFF.